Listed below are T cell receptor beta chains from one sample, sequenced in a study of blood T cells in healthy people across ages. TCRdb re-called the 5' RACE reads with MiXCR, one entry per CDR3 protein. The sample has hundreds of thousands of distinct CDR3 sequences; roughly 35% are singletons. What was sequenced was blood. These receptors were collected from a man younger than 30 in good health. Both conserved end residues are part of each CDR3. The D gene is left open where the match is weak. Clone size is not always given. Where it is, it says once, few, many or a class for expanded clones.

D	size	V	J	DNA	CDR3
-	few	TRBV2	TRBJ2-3	TGTGCCAGCAGTCGACGGACGGAGAGCACAGATACGCAGTATTTT	CASSRRTESTDTQYF
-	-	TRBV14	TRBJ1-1	TGTGCCAGCACCTTGGACAGTACAAAGTCGGAAGCTTTCTTT	CASTLDSTKSEAFF
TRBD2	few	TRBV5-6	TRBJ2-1	TGTGCCAGCAGCCACCGGACTAGCGGGGGTCTCTACAATGAGCAGTTCTTC	CASSHRTSGGLYNEQFF
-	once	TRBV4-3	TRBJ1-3	TGCGCCAGCAGCCCTAGGGACGTCTCTGGAAACACCATATATTTT	CASSPRDVSGNTIYF
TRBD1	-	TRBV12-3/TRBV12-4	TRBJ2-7	TGTGCCAGCAGTCGAAGGACAGGCAGTTTCTACGAGCAGTACTTC	CASSRRTGSFYEQYF
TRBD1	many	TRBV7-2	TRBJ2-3	TGTGCCAGCAGCTTGGACAGGGTTAAGGATACGCAGTATTTT	CASSLDRVKDTQYF
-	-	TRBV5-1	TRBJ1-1	TGCGCCAGCAGCGTAGCTTACGGACCCAAGGGTTTAAGGGAAGCTTTCTTT	CASSVAYGPKGLREAFF
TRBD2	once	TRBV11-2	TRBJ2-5	TGTGCCAGCAGCGCCGTAGCGGGGGGAACCTACAATGAGCAGTACTTC	CASSAVAGGTYNEQYF
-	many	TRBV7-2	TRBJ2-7	TGTGCCAGCAGCCCCATGGACGGATCCTACGAGCAGTACTTC	CASSPMDGSYEQYF
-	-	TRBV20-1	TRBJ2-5	TGCAGTGCTAGCTATGGTGGGCAGTACTTC	CSASYGGQYF
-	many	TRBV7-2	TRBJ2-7	TGTGCCAGCAGTTTAGTGGGGGGAACCTACGAGCAGTACTTC	CASSLVGGTYEQYF
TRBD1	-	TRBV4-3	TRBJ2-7	TGCGCCAGCAGCCAAGGACAGGGCCTACGCTACAATGAGCAGTACTTC	CASSQGQGLRYNEQYF
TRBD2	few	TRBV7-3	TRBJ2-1	TGTGCCAGCAGCTCGGCGGGAGTTATGCATGAGCAGTTCTTC	CASSSAGVMHEQFF
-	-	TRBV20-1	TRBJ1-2	TGCAGTGCTAGAATGGGCGATAGGGTGGGCTACACCTTC	CSARMGDRVGYTF
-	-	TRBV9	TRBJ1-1	TGTGCCAGCAGCGTAGGAAAGGGGAACGCTGAAGCTTTCTTT	CASSVGKGNAEAFF
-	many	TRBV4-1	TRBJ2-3	TGCGCCAGCAGCCAAGAGACGTACCGGGACACATCTAGCACAGATACGCAGTATTTT	CASSQETYRDTSSTDTQYF
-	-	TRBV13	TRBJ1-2	TGTGCCAGCAGCTTAAAGTATCTAAATGGCTACACCTTC	CASSLKYLNGYTF
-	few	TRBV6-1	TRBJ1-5	TGTGCCAGCAGTGGTGGGGATAGCAATCAGCCCCAGCATTTT	CASSGGDSNQPQHF
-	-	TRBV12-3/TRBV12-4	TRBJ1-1	TGTGCCAGCAGTTTATTTCGGAACACTGAAGCTTTCTTT	CASSLFRNTEAFF
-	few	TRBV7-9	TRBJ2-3	TGTGCCAGCAGCTCCGATCTTGGGCGGGGCCCCCCTGGCGGAGATACGCAGTATTTT	CASSSDLGRGPPGGDTQYF
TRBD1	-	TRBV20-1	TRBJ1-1	TGCAGTGCAACTCAAGGGGGCCCGAACACTGAAGCTTTCTTT	CSATQGGPNTEAFF
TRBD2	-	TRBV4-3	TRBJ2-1	TGCGCCAGCAGCCGTGCTAGCGGGGACAACAATGAGCAGTTCTTC	CASSRASGDNNEQFF
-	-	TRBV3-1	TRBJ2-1	TGTGCCAGCAGCCAAGCATACCAGAACAATGAGCAGTTCTTC	CASSQAYQNNEQFF
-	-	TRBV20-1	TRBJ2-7	TGCAGTGCTAGCGGGGAAGACGTGAATGAGCAGTACTTC	CSASGEDVNEQYF